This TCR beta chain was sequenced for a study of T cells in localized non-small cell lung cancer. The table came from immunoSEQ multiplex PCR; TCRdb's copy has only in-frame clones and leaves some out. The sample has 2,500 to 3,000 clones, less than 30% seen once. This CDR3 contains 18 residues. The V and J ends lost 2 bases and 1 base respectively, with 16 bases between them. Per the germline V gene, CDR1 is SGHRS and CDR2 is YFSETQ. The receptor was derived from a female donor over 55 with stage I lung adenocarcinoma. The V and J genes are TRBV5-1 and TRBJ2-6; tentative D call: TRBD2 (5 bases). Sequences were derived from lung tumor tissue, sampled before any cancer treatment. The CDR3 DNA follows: TGCGCCAGCAGCTTAGCGGTGGAGGTTTTTTCTGGGGCCAACGTCCTGACTTTC. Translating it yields CASSLAVEVFSGANVLTF.